This T cell receptor (beta chain) originates from a study of regulatory dendritic cells for organ transplantation listed by TCRdb under 2017. For the wider study: Regulatory dendritic cells were generated from monocytes cultured with vitamin D3 on days 0 and 4 and IL-10 on day 4. Before and after allostimulation with regulatory or mature dendritic cells, TCRbeta repertoires were sequenced from sorted naive and memory CD4+ and CD8+ T cells. On day 6, LPS was added to the DC cultures so that the response of the DCs to a potent maturation-inducing agent could be evaluated. Broad study findings and their caveats: Repertoires were highly diverse in naive CD4+ and CD8+ T cells, less diverse in memory cells, and most oligoclonal in memory CD8+ cells. Of the resting subsets, the one holding the most alloreactive TCR clonotypes was memory CD8+ T cells. Sequencing was done in only two subjects, and the authors reported considerable heterogeneity between individuals in the alloreactive memory CD8+ T cell pool. In both subjects, allostimulation led to expansion of memory CD8+ clones, although regulatory dendritic cells appeared to cause more limited expansion than mature dendritic cells did.

A multiplexed two-step PCR with Vbeta-specific forward primers and Jbeta-specific reverse primers was used to amplify the TCRbeta CDR3 regions. TCRbeta libraries were sequenced on an Illumina instrument through the immunoSEQ service. Turning to the authors' computational methods: IMGT annotation was used to assign V, D and J genes, and synthetic CDR3 analogues were used to correct the counts for multiplex PCR bias. Repertoire clonality was computed in the immunoSEQ Analyzer as one minus normalized Shannon entropy. Fisher's exact test with Benjamini-Hochberg false discovery rate control was used to define clonal expansion, with two-tailed P<0.01. The clones in this table, taken by TCRdb from immuneACCESS, are in-frame only. Not every clone is retained; where verified, under half of the shortfall comes from an unresolved V gene, and the cause of the rest is unknown. V and J calls and clone size are copied from that table; D and trimming were computed from the DNA. The sample profile shows 15,000 to 20,000 clones; approximately 79% of them were found once. The top ten clonotypes cover 2.5% to 3.5% of the sample.

A note on this clone: Its antigen is unknown. No base qualities exist here, and no much larger clone lies one base off it.

Sorted T cell subsets were CFSE-labeled and co-cultured for about five days with allogeneic regulatory or mature dendritic cells at a 1:10 DC:T ratio. FACS was used to sort naive T cells as CD45RA+ cells and memory T cells as CD45RO+ CD4+ or CD8+ cells. T cells for TCR sequencing came from a couple of healthy control subjects. Genomic DNA was extracted with the Qiagen DNeasy Blood & Tissue Kit. V drops 6 bases and J drops 9 bases, leaving 18 bases in between. Its CDR3 holds 14 amino acids, cysteine through phenylalanine. CDR3 DNA is the only sequence kept; it has 42 bases, read in frame from the first base. CDR1 and CDR2 are drawn from the germline V gene: SGHTA, FQGTGA.

The material sequenced was memory CD4+ T cells from blood cultured with regulatory dendritic cells. The label giving this sample's cell subset or site can be read as: CD45RO+ memory T cells. The chain employs TRBV7-3 and TRBJ2-1; the best D guess is TRBD1, with 7 bases matching. The clonotype was recovered from a human donor in good health. Read as DNA, the sequence is TGTGCCAGCAGAGCCGACAGGGACTCGGGTGAGCAGTTCTTC. It translates as CASRADRDSGEQFF.